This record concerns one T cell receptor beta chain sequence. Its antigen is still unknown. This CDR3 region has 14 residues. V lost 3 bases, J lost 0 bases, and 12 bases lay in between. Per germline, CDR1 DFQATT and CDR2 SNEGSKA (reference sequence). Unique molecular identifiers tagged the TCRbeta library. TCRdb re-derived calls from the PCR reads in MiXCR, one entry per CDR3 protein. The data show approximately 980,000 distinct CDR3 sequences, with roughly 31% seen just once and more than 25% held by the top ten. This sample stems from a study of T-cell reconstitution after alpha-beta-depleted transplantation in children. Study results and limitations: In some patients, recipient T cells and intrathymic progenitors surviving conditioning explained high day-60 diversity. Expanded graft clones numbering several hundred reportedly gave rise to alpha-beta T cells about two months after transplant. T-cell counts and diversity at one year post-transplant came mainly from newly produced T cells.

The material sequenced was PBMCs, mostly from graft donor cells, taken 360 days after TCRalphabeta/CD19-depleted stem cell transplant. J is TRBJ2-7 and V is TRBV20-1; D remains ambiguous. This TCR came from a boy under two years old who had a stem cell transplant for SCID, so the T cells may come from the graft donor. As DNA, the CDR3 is TGCAGTGCTAGGGTCACCGGAGCCTCCTACGAGCAGTACTTC. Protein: CSARVTGASYEQYF.